The 6 T cell receptor beta chains below all came from one sample that was sequenced in a study of blood T cell repertoires in COVID-19. Assay: immunoSEQ multiplex PCR; the TCRdb copy retains only in-frame clones and omits some. The table records about 230,000 clones, more than 80% of them present only once. The material sequenced was peripheral blood. These TCRs come from a man between 25 and 39 years old with COVID-19, enrolled during active disease.

In nucleotides, the CDR3 is TGTGCCAGCGGGACTAGTATCCACAATGAGCAGTTCTTC. Protein product: CASGTSIHNEQFF. This sequence joins TRBV28 and TRBJ2-1; TRBD2 aligns across 8 bases. The CDR3 runs to 13 residues. Trimming removed 8 bases from V and 5 bases from J; junction bases left unmatched: 5. Germline values: CDR1 MDHEN, CDR2 SYDVKM. Combining the CDR3 with reference TRBV28 and TRBJ2-1 gives the whole variable domain DVKVTQSSRYLVKRTGEKVFLECVQDMDHENMFWYRQDPGLGLRLIYFSYDVKMKEKGDIPEGYSVSREKKERFSLILESASTNQTSMYLCASGTSIHNEQFFGPGTRLTVL.

This clone was seen a few times. The chain combines TRBV7-3 with TRBJ2-1; 7 nucleotides match TRBD2. Germline CDR1 SGHTA, CDR2 FQGTGA. This CDR3 has 14 residues. The V and J ends lost 5 bases and 12 bases, in that order; junction bases with no gene match: 13. CDR3 nucleotide sequence: TGTGCCAGCAGCCAGGGCGGCGGGGGAGAGGGGCAGTTCTTC. Its protein product is CASSQGGGGEGQFF. Variable domain in full (rest from reference TRBV7-3 and TRBJ2-1): GAGVSQTPSNKVTEKGKYVELRCDPISGHTALYWYRQSLGQGPEFLIYFQGTGAADDSGLPNDRFFAVRPEGSVSTLKIQRTERGDSAVYLCASSQGGGGEGQFFGPGTRLTVL.

This chain connects TRBV7-3 to TRBJ2-7; TRBD2 matches at 7 bases. CDR1 is SGHTA, CDR2 FQGTGA, per germline. This CDR3 spans 15 amino acids. After removal of 5 bases from V and 3 bases from J, the junction contained 10 bases not matched to a gene. The CDR3 region has the DNA TGTGCCAGCAGCCTACTGGGGGAGGGGTACTACGAGCAGTACTTC. Translating gives CASSLLGEGYYEQYF.

This sequence joins TRBV7-3 and TRBJ2-1, with 9 bases identical to TRBD2. Germline CDR1 is SGHTA and CDR2 is FQGTGA. V lost 5 bases and J lost 5; bases outside the gene matches: 10. CDR3 size: 16 residues. Written as DNA, the CDR3 is TGTGCCAGCAGCCCTCACGCAGCGGGGGGAAACAATGAGCAGTTCTTC. Translating gives CASSPHAAGGNNEQFF.

The V call is TRBV5-1, the J call TRBJ2-7, with 12 bases that match TRBD2. Germline assignment: CDR1 SGHRS and CDR2 YFSETQ. J gave up 3 bases and V 0 bases, and 4 bases lay outside the gene matches. The CDR3 loop spans 16 amino acids. This chain's CDR3 is CASSLGGLAGSYEQYF. Written as DNA, the CDR3 is TGCGCCAGCAGCTTGGGGGGACTAGCGGGTAGCTACGAGCAGTACTTC.

V is TRBV9 and J is TRBJ1-5, with TRBD1 identical over 8 bases. Germline CDR1 is SGDLS and CDR2 is YYNGEE. The length of the CDR3 is 13 residues. V gave up 9 bases and J gave up 2 bases; unmatched junction bases: 4. CDR3 coding DNA: TGTGCCAACAGACAGGGGTGCAATCAGCCCCAGCATTTT. Encoded protein: CANRQGCNQPQHF.